This entry concerns a single T cell receptor beta chain. These data belong to a study of patients and donors after allogeneic stem cell transplantation. Germline lookup yields CDR1 MNHEY and CDR2 SVGAGI. The CDR3 is made up of 16 amino acids. The V gene lost 2 bases and the J gene lost 7 bases, with 18 bases spanning the gap. TCRdb re-called the RT-PCR reads through MiXCR, storing one row per CDR3 protein. The sample has approximately 88,000 distinct CDR3 sequences; around 5% are singletons. Sequencing was performed on blood, either unsorted or a sorted T cell fraction (not recorded which). The sequence was collected from a human donor who was either an allogeneic HSCT recipient or a stem cell or donor lymphocyte infusion donor (not recorded which). It is not recorded whose cells these are; they may come from a transplant donor. The V and J genes are TRBV6-5 and TRBJ2-1; D is unclear. CDR3 nucleotides: TGTGCCAGCAGTTACGCCCGGCCCAACTTCGGGAATGAGCAGTTCTTC. Translation gives CASSYARPNFGNEQFF.